This T cell receptor beta chain was sequenced for a study of blood T cell repertoires in COVID-19. Looking at the study overall: Samples came from the United States, Italy and Spain, spanning acute and convalescent COVID-19. The analysed material was cDNA or gDNA that came from T cells, B-cell-depleted T cells, or PBMCs.

Per the authors' pipeline: Amplification from reference gene primers served as the basis for estimated nucleated cell counts. Data came from immunoSEQ multiplex PCR; TCRdb stores just in-frame clones and leaves some out. V and J calls and clone size follow that table, whereas D and trimming were derived from the DNA. Here the sample spans some 29,000 clones, approximately 83% being singletons. Germline CDR1 is SGHRS and CDR2 is YFSETQ. The CDR3 is made up of 14 amino acids. V was cut by 1 base and J by 3 bases, with 10 bases left in between. The clonotype originates from a woman aged 80 or older with COVID-19, enrolled during active disease. Material for sequencing was peripheral blood. The J gene is TRBJ2-5, the V gene TRBV5-1; a weak D match, TRBD1 (5 bases). CDR3 sequence reads: CASSLLSGKETQYF. The CDR3 DNA reads as TGCGCCAGCAGCTTGCTCTCAGGGAAAGAGACCCAGTACTTC. Drawing the rest from reference TRBV5-1 and TRBJ2-5, the complete variable domain is KAGVTQTPRYLIKTRGQQVTLSCSPISGHRSVSWYQQTPGQGLQFLFEYFSETQRNKGNFPGRFSGRQFSNSRSEMNVSTLELGDSALYLCASSLLSGKETQYFGPGTRLLVL.